Listed below are T cell receptor beta chains from one sample, sequenced in a study of vaccination and CD4 T cells after COVID-19. These receptors lack a known antigen. Via MiXCR, TCRdb re-called the PCR reads, giving one row per CDR3 protein. The sample includes 15,000 or so distinct CDR3 sequences, 48% seen only once; the top ten take about 14%. Material: CD4+ T cells from blood, cultured in vitro. These receptor sequences come from a human donor who had recovered from COVID-19. Both conserved end residues are part of each CDR3. A D gene is named only where the DNA matches it firmly. The size entry is marked missing in some rows and otherwise reads once, few, many or a size class.

TRBJ2-3 TRBV23-1 NA NA CASRTGPDTQYF TGCGCCAGCCGCACAGGGCCAGATACGCAGTATTTT
TRBJ1-2 TRBV6-1 few NA CASSEGAGAGYTF TGTGCCAGCAGTGAAGGTGCGGGGGCGGGCTACACCTTC
TRBJ2-7 TRBV20-1 NA NA CSARDLQGTAYYEQYF TGCAGTGCTAGAGATCTCCAGGGAACAGCCTACTACGAGCAGTACTTC
TRBJ2-1 TRBV21-1 few NA CASSKEGVTGEQFF TGTGCCAGCAGCAAAGAGGGCGTGACGGGGGAGCAGTTCTTC
TRBJ2-3 TRBV25-1 NA NA CASSERLDTQYF TGTGCCAGCAGTGAACGGTTAGATACGCAGTATTTT
TRBJ1-5 TRBV29-1 NA NA CSVGSGSNQPQHF TGCAGCGTTGGGTCAGGGAGCAATCAGCCCCAGCATTTT
TRBJ1-1 TRBV6-2/TRBV6-3 few TRBD1 CASSSGTVEAFF TGTGCCAGCAGCTCCGGGACAGTAGAAGCTTTCTTT
TRBJ2-3 TRBV7-9 NA TRBD2 CASQLAGGYSSTDTQYF TGTGCCAGCCAACTAGCGGGGGGGTACTCTAGCACAGATACGCAGTATTTT
TRBJ2-2 TRBV2 few NA CASTSPWGANTGELFF TGTGCCAGCACCTCACCATGGGGTGCGAACACCGGGGAGCTGTTTTTT
TRBJ2-2 TRBV6-2/TRBV6-3 NA NA CASSWSRAEHGELFF TGTGCCAGCAGTTGGTCCAGGGCCGAACACGGGGAGCTGTTTTTT
TRBJ2-5 TRBV6-2/TRBV6-3 NA NA CASGATLTGTRKRTQYF TGTGCCAGCGGGGCCACCCTCACAGGGACCCGAAAAAGGACCCAGTACTTC
TRBJ2-3 TRBV6-2/TRBV6-3 NA NA CASSYLVGAADTQYF TGTGCCAGCAGTTACCTGGTGGGCGCCGCAGATACGCAGTATTTT
TRBJ1-1 TRBV2 NA NA CASRRTQNTEAFF TGTGCCAGCAGACGAACCCAGAACACTGAAGCTTTCTTT
TRBJ2-7 TRBV10-3 NA TRBD2 CAIRGEGLTYEQYF TGTGCCATCAGGGGGGAGGGCCTAACCTACGAGCAGTACTTC
TRBJ1-1 TRBV6-1 NA TRBD1 CASSPGTGLTEAFF TGTGCCAGCAGTCCCGGGACAGGGTTAACTGAAGCTTTCTTT
TRBJ2-2 TRBV19 NA NA CASSTGRNTGELFF TGTGCCAGTAGTACCGGACGGAACACCGGGGAGCTGTTTTTT
TRBJ1-2 TRBV19 NA TRBD1 CASSIGGQYGYTF TGTGCCAGTAGTATTGGGGGACAGTATGGCTACACCTTC
TRBJ2-4 TRBV6-1 few TRBD1 CASRPTGDIQYF TGTGCCAGCAGGCCGACAGGGGACATTCAGTACTTC
TRBJ1-1 TRBV7-6 NA TRBD1 CASSRTGTEAFF TGTGCCAGCAGTCGGACAGGAACTGAAGCTTTCTTT
TRBJ1-1 TRBV20-1 NA NA CSARGNVRGTEAFF TGCAGTGCTAGGGGGAACGTCCGAGGGACTGAAGCTTTCTTT
TRBJ2-2 TRBV5-1 NA TRBD2 CASSRTILAGGDTGELFF TGCGCCAGCAGCCGGACCATTCTAGCGGGAGGAGACACCGGGGAGCTGTTTTTT
TRBJ2-7 TRBV20-1 NA TRBD1 CSVRQGAIYEQYF TGCAGTGTTCGACAGGGGGCGATCTACGAGCAGTACTTC